This T cell receptor beta chain is from a study of cytomegalovirus exposure and HLA in healthy donors. PCR involved 60 Vbeta and 13 Jbeta primers. Profiled with immunoSEQ multiplex PCR; TCRdb holds only in-frame clones, not every one. The repertoire consists of approximately 120,000 clones, with around 80% occurring once and the leading ten covering about 13%. Looked up from germline, CDR1 is SEHNR and CDR2 is FQNEAQ (reference sequence). V trimming: 3 bases; J trimming: 7 bases; junction bases outside the gene matches: 3. The CDR3 extends over 12 amino acids. Study-wide results and limits: It was fewer than 200 TCR beta chains that were listed as cytomegalovirus-associated.

Of note for this clone: Its antigen is still unknown.

The sequence was collected from a woman aged 60-70 years in good health and CMV-seropositive. The chain employs TRBV7-9 and TRBJ2-7, with 7 nucleotides matching TRBD1. Input material: PBMCs. CDR3 amino acids: CASSFDRVEQYF. CDR3 bases: TGTGCCAGCAGCTTCGACAGGGTTGAGCAGTACTTC.